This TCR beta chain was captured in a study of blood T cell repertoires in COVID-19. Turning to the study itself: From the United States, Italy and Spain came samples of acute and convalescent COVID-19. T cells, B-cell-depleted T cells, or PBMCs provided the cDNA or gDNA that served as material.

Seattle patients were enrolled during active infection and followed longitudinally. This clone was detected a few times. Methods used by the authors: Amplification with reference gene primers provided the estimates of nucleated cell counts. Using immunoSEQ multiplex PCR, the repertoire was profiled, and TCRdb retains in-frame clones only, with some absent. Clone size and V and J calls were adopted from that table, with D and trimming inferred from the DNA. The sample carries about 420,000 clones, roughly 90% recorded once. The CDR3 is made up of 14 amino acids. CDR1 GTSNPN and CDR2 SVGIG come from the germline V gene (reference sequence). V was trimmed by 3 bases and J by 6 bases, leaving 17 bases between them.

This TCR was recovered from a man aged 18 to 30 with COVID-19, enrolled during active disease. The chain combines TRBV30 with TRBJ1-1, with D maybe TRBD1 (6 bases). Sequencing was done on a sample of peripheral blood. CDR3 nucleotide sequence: TGTGCCTGGAGCAAAAAAACAGGGCCGGCTGAAGCTTTCTTT. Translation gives CAWSKKTGPAEAFF.